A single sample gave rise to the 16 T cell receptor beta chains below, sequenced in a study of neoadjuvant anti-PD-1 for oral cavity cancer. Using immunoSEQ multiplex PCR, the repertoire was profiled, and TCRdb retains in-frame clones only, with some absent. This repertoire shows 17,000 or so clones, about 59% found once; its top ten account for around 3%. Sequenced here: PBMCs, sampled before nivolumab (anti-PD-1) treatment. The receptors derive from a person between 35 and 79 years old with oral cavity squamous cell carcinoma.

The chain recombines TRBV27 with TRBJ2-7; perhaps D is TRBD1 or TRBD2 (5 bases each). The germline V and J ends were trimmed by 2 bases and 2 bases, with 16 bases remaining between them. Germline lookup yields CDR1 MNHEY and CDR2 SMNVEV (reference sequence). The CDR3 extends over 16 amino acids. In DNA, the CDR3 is TGTGCCAGCAGTTTAATTTTCGGGGACGGACCCTACGAGCAGTACTTC. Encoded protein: CASSLIFGDGPYEQYF.

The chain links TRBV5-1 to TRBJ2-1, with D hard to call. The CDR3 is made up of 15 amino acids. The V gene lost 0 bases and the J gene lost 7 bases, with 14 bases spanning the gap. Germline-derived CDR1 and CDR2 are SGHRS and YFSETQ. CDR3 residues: CASSLARNSVNEQFF. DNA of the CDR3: TGCGCCAGCAGCTTGGCCCGCAACAGTGTAAATGAGCAGTTCTTC.

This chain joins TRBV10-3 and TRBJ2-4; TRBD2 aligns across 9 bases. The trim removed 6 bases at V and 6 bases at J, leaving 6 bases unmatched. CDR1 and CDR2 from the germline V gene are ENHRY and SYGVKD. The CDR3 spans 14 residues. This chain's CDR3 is CAIRAAGGGNIQYF. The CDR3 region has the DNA TGTGCCATCAGAGCAGCGGGAGGAGGAAACATTCAGTACTTC.

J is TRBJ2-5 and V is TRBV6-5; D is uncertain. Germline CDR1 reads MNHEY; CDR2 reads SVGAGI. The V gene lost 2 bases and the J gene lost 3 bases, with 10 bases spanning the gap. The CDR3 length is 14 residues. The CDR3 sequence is CASSYGGVEETQYF. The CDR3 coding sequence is TGTGCCAGCAGTTACGGTGGGGTGGAAGAGACCCAGTACTTC.

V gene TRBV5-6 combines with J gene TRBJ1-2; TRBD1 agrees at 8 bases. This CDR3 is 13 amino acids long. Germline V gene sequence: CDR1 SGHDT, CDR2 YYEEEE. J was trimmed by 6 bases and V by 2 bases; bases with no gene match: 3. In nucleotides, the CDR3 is TGTGCCAGCAGCTTACCGGGACAGGATGGCTACACCTTC. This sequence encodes CASSLPGQDGYTF.

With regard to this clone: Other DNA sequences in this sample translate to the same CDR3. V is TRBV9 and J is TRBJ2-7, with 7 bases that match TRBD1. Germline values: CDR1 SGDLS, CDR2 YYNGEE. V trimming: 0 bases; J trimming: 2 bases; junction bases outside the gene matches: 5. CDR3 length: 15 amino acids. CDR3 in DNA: TGTGCCAGCAGCGTAGGGGCAGGGGGTACCTACGAGCAGTACTTC. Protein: CASSVGAGGTYEQYF.

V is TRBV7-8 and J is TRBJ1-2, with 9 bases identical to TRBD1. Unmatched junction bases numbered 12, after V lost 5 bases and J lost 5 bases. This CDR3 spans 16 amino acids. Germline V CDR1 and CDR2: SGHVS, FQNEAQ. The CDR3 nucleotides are TGTGCCAGCAGCCAGACGGACAGGGGATCTACTTATGGCTACACCTTC. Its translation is CASSQTDRGSTYGYTF.

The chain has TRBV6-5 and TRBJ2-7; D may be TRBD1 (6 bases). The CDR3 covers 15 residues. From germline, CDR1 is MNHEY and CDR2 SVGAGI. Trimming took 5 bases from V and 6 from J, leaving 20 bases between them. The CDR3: CASSTMGASIAEQYF. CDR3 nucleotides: TGTGCCAGCAGTACCATGGGGGCGAGTATTGCCGAGCAGTACTTC.

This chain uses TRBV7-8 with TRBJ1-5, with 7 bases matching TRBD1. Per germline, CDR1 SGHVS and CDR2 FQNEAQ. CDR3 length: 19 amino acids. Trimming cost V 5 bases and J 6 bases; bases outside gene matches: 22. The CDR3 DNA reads TGTGCCAGCAGCCTTTTCTCAGCCACCGGGACAGCGAGCGGTCAGCCCCAGCATTTT. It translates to CASSLFSATGTASGQPQHF. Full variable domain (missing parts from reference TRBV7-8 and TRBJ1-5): GAGVSQSPRYKVAKRGQDVALRCDPISGHVSLFWYQQALGQGPEFLTYFQNEAQLDKSGLPSDRFFAERPEGSVSTLKIQRTQQEDSAVYLCASSLFSATGTASGQPQHFGDGTRLSIL.

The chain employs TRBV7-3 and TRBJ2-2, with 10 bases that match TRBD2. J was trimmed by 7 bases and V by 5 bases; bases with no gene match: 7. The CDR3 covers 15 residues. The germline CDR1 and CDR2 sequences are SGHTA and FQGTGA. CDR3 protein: CASSPASGRGGELFF. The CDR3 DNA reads TGTGCCAGCAGCCCCGCGAGCGGGAGGGGCGGGGAGCTGTTTTTT.

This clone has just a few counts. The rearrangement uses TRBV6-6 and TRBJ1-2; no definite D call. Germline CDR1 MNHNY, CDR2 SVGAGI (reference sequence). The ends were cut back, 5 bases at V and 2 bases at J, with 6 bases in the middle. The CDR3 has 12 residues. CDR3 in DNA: TGTGCCAGCAGTCCGGGGAACTATGGCTACACCTTC. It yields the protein CASSPGNYGYTF.

CDR3 sequence: CSVDHNGNEQFF. The CDR3 nucleotides read TGCAGCGTTGACCACAACGGCAATGAGCAGTTCTTC. The genes are TRBV29-1 and TRBJ2-1; no reliable D call. Germline CDR1 SQVTM, CDR2 ANQGSEA. The length of the CDR3 is 12 residues. The V gene lost 3 bases and the J gene lost 6 bases, with 9 bases spanning the gap.

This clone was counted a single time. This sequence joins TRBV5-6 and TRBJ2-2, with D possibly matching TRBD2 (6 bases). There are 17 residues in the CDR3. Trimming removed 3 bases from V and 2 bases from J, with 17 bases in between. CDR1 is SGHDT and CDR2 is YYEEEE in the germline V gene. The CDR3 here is CASSWGGTLLNTGELFF. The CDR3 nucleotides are TGTGCCAGCAGCTGGGGCGGGACTTTGCTAAACACCGGGGAGCTGTTTTTT.

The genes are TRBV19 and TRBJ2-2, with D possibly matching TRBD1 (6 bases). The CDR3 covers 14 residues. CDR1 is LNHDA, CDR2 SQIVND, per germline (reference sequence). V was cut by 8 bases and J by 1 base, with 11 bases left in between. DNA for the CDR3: TGTGCCAGTGGGGACATATGGAACACCGGGGAGCTGTTTTTT. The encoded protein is CASGDIWNTGELFF.

This chain's CDR3 is CASSPPNYSGRVDEQFF. The CDR3 DNA reads as TGCGCCAGCAGCCCACCTAACTACAGCGGGAGGGTTGATGAGCAGTTCTTC. V and J are TRBV5-1 and TRBJ2-1; 10 positions match TRBD2. CDR1 and CDR2 (germline): SGHRS, YFSETQ. This CDR3 spans 17 amino acids. With V trimmed by 4 bases and J by 8 bases, 15 bases remained unmatched.

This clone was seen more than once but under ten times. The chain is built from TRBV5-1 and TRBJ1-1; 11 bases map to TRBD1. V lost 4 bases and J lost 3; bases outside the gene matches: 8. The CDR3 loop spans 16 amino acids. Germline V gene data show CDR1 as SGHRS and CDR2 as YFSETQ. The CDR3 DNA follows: TGCGCCAGCAGCGAGGGACAGGGGGTAATGTACACTGAAGCTTTCTTT. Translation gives CASSEGQGVMYTEAFF.